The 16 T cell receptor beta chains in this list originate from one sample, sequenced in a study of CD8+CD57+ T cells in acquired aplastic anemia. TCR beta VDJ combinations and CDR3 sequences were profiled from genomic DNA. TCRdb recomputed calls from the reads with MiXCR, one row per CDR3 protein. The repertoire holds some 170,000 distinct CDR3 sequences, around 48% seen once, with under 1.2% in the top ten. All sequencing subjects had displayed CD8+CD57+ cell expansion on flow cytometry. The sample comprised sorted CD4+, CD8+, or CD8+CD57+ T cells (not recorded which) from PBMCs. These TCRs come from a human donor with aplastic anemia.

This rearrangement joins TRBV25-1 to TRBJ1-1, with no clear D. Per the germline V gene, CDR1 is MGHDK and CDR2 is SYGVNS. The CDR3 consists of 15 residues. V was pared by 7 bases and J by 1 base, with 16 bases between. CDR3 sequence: CASMFGGGTNTEAFF. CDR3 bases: TGTGCCAGCATGTTTGGTGGCGGAACGAACACTGAAGCTTTCTTT.

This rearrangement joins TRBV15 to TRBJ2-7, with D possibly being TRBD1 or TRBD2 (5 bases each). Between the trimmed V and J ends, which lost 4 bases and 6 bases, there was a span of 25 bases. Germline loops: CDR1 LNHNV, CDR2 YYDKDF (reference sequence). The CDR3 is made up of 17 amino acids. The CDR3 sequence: CATSNRVNRGIPFEQYF. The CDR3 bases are TGTGCCACCAGCAATAGGGTCAACCGGGGCATCCCCTTCGAGCAGTACTTC.

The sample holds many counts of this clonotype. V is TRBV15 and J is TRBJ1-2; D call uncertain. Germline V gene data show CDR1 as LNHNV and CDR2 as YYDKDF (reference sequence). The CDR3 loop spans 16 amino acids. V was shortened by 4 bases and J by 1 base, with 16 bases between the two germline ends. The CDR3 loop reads CATSTEISDLNYGYTF. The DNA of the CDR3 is TGTGCCACCAGCACCGAGATTTCTGACCTTAACTATGGCTACACCTTC.

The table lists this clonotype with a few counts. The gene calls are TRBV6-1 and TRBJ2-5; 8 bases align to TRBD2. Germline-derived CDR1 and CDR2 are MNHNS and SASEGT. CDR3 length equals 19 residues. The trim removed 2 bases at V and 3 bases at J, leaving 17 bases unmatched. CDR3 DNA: TGTGCCAGCAGTGAACACCCCCCGAGTGGCGGGGGGCGGGAAGAGACCCAGTACTTC. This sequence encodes CASSEHPPSGGGREETQYF.

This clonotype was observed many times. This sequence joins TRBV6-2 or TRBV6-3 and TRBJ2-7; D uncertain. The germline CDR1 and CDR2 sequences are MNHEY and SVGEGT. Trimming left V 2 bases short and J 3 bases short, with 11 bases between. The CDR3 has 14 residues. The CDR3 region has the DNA TGTGCCAGCAGTTACAACGGAATAAACTACGAGCAGTACTTC. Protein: CASSYNGINYEQYF.

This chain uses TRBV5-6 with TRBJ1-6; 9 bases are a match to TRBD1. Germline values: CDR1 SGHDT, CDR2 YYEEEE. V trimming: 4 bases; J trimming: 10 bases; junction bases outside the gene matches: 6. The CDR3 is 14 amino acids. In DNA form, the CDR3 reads TGTGCCAGCAGCCATCGGACAGGGGTCTCACCCCTCCACTTT. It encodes CASSHRTGVSPLHF.

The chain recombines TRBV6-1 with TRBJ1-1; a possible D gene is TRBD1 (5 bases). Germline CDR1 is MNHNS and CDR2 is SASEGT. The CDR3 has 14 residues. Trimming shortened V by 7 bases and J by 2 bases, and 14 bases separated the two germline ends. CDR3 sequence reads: CASKTREPNTEAFF. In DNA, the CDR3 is TGTGCCAGCAAAACCAGGGAGCCTAACACTGAAGCTTTCTTT.

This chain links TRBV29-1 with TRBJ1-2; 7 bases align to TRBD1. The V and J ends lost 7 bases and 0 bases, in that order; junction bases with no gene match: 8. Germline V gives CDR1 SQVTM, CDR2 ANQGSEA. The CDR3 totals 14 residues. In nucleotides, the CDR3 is TGCAGCGATGGGACAGTGAGGGCTAACTATGGCTACACCTTC. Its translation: CSDGTVRANYGYTF.

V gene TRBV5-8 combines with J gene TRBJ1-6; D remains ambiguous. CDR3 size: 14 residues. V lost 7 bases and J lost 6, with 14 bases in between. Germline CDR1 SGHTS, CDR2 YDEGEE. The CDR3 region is CASRVASLNSPLHF. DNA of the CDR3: TGTGCCAGCCGCGTTGCGTCGCTTAATTCACCCCTCCACTTT.

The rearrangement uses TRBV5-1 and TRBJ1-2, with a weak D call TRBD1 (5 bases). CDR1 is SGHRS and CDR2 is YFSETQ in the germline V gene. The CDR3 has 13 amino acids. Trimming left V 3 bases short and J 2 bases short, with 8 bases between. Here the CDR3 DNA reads TGCGCCAGCAGCTCGGCAGGGAACTATGGCTACACCTTC. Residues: CASSSAGNYGYTF.

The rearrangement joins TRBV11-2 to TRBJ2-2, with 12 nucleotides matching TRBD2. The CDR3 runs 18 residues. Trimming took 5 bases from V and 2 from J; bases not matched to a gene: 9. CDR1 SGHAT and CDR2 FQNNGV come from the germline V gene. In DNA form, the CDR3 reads TGTGCCAGCAGCCATGGGACTAGCGGGTATTCCAACACCGGGGAGCTGTTTTTT. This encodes CASSHGTSGYSNTGELFF.

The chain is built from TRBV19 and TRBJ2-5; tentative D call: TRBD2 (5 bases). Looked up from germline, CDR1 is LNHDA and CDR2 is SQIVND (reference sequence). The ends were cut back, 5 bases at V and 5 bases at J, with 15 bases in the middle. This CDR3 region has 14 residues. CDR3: CASSVPGVSETQYF. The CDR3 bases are TGTGCCAGTAGTGTTCCCGGGGTGTCGGAGACCCAGTACTTC.

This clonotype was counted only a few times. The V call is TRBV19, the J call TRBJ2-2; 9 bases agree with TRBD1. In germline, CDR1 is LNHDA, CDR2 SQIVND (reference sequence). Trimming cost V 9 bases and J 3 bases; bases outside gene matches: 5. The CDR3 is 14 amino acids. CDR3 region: CASSGQGYTGELFF. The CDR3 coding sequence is TGTGCCAGCTCGGGACAGGGATACACCGGGGAGCTGTTTTTT.

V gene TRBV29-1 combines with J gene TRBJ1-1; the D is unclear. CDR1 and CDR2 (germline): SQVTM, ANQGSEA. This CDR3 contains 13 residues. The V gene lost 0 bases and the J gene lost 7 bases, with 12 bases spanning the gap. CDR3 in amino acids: CSVEDLRQLEAFF. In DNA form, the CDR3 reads TGCAGCGTTGAAGACTTGAGACAACTTGAAGCTTTCTTT.

CDR3 sequence (DNA): TGCAGCGTTGAGGGGGGCCCATCCTACGAGCAGTACTTC. Its protein is CSVEGGPSYEQYF. V is TRBV29-1 and J is TRBJ2-7; D is tentatively TRBD1 or TRBD2 (6 bases each). The CDR3 totals 13 residues. Trimming removed 3 bases at V and 1 base at J, with 10 bases between. The germline CDR1 and CDR2 sequences are SQVTM and ANQGSEA.

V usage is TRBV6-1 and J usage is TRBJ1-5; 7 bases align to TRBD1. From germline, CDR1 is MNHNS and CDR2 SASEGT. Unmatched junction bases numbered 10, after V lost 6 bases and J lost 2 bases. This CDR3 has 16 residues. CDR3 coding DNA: TGTGCCAGCAGCGATCGGAGGGGGCTCGGCAATCAGCCCCAGCATTTT. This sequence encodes CASSDRRGLGNQPQHF.